This paragraph covers one T cell receptor (beta chain) sequence. Per germline, CDR1 KGHSH and CDR2 LQKENI. The CDR3 has 13 residues. The V gene lost 0 bases and the J gene lost 7 bases, with 7 bases spanning the gap. The source of the sample is a study of technical replicates of blood from a few donors. The repertoire was sequenced with immunoSEQ multiplex PCR; TCRdb's copy has only in-frame clones and lacks some. The table records just over 95,000 clones, approximately 96% of them present only once. The V gene is TRBV18, the J gene TRBJ2-1; D remains ambiguous. The receptor comes from a human donor in good health. The specimen was T cells isolated from PBMCs. CDR3 nucleotide sequence: TGTGCCAGCTCACCACCTAATCCTAATGAGCAGTTCTTC. Encoded protein: CASSPPNPNEQFF.